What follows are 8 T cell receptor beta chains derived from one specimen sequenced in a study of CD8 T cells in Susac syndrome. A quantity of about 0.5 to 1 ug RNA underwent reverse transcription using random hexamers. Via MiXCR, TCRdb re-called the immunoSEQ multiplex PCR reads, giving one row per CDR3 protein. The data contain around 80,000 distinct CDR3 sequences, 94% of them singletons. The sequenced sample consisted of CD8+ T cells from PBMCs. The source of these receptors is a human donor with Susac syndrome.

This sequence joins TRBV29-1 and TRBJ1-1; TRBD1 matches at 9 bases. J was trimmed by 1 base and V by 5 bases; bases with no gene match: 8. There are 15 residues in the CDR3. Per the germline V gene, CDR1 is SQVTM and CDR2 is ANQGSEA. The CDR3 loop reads CSVLGQGLKNTEAFF. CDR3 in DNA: TGCAGCGTTTTGGGACAGGGTCTAAAGAACACTGAAGCTTTCTTT.

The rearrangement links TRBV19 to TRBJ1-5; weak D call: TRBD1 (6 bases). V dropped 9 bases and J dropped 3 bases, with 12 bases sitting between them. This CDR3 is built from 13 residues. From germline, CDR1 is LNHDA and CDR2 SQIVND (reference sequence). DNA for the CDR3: TGTGCCAGCAACGACAGGTACAATCAGCCCCAGCATTTT. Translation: CASNDRYNQPQHF. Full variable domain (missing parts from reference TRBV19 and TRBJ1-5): DGGITQSPKYLFRKEGQNVTLSCEQNLNHDAMYWYRQDPGQGLRLIYYSQIVNDFQKGDIAEGYSVSREKKESFPLTVTSAQKNPTAFYLCASNDRYNQPQHFGDGTRLSIL.

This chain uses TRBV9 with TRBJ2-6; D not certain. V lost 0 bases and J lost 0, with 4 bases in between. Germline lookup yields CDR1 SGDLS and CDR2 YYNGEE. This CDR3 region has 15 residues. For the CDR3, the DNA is TGTGCCAGCAGCGTAGGCAACTCTGGGGCCAACGTCCTGACTTTC. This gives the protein CASSVGNSGANVLTF.

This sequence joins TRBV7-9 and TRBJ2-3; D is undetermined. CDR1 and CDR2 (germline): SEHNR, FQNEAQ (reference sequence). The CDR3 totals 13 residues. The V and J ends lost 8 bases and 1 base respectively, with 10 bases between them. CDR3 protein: CASPSDRTDTQYF. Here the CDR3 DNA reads TGTGCCAGCCCCTCCGATCGCACAGATACGCAGTATTTT.

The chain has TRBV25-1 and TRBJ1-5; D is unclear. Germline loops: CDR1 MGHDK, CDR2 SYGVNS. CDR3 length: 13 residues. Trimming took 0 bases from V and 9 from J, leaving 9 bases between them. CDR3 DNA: TGTGCCAGCAGTGAATACTTCGGCGGGCCCCAGCATTTT. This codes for CASSEYFGGPQHF.

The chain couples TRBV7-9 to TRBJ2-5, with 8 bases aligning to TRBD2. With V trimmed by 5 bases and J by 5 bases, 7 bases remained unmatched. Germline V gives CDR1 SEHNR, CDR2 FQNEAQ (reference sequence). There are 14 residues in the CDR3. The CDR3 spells CASSGGLGGETQYF. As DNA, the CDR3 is TGTGCCAGCAGCGGGGGACTAGGTGGGGAGACCCAGTACTTC.

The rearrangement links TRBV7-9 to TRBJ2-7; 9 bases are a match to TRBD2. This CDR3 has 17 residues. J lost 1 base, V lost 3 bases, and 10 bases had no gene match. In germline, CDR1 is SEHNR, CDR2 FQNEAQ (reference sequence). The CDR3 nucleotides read TGTGCCAGCAGCTTCACTAGCGGGCCAGACCCTTCCTACGAGCAGTACTTC. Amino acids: CASSFTSGPDPSYEQYF.

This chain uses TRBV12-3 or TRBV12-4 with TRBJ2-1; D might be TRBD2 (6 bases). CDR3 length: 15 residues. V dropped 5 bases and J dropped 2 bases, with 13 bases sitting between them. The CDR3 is CASSLGTSPYNEQFF. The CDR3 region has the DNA TGTGCCAGCAGTCTCGGTACTAGCCCCTACAATGAGCAGTTCTTC.